One and the same sample provided the 3 T cell receptor beta chains below, sequenced in a study of Ad26.COV2.S vaccination and SARS-CoV-2 variants (dated by TCRdb to 2020 to 2023). The library was prepared using the immunoSEQ multiplex PCR assay. What TCRdb holds here is the immuneACCESS table cut down to in-frame rearrangements. Part of the clones is not present; checked against another copy, under half of the missing clones reflect an unresolved V gene, and the others are unexplained. The sample table shows approximately 350,000 clones, and roughly 87% are seen once. Roughly 3.1% of the sample is held by the ten biggest clonotypes. This specimen's treatment or condition label, interpreted: some 20 received Ad26.COV2.S at low or high dose, single or two shots; roughly five received placebo; per-sample allocation not given. Repertoires of vaccine and placebo recipients were sequenced from samples taken on day 63 after the first injection.

The input for sequencing was peripheral blood, taken in a trial of Ad26.COV2.S vaccine versus placebo. These receptors all stem from a person aged 18-65 years who received the Ad26.COV2.S COVID-19 vaccine or a placebo.

J is TRBJ2-3 and V is TRBV29-1, with 9 bases that match TRBD2. With V trimmed by 7 bases and J by 2 bases, 7 bases remained unmatched. Germline CDR1 and CDR2: SQVTM and ANQGSEA. This CDR3 region has 14 residues. In DNA form, the CDR3 reads TGCAGCGGAGGAGCGGGGGGCCTCACAGATACGCAGTATTTT. Residues: CSGGAGGLTDTQYF.

Points on this clone: Distinct nucleotide sequences in the sample also encode this CDR3. The rearrangement links TRBV12-3 or TRBV12-4 to TRBJ2-5; D ambiguous. V lost 5 bases to trimming and J lost 1 base, with 8 bases between them. The CDR3 loop spans 13 amino acids. DNA for the CDR3: TGTGCCAGCAGTCGTGACCTCCAAGAGACCCAGTACTTC. It is translated as CASSRDLQETQYF.

The CDR3 spells CASSPLQGAPTDTQYF. CDR3 DNA: TGTGCCAGCAGCCCCCTCCAGGGGGCCCCCACAGATACGCAGTATTTT. The chain has TRBV3-1 (or the pseudogene TRBV3-2) and TRBJ2-3, with 8 bases identical to TRBD1. The germline CDR1 and CDR2 sequences are LGHDT and YNNKEL (reference sequence). The CDR3 is 16 residues long. Losses at the gene ends were 4 bases for V and 2 bases for J; bases not matched to a gene: 8.